Below, 15 T cell receptor beta chains from the same sample are listed, as sequenced in a study of T cells in Graves' hyperthyroidism and ophthalmopathy (dated by TCRdb to the late 2010s). Libraries were constructed by multiplex PCR. Sequencing was performed on an Illumina HiSeq 2000. The TCR beta CDR3 regions were amplified from RNA transcripts. A first-round RT-PCR of the TCR CDR3 used the HTBI primer set with the Qiagen OneStep RT-PCR kit. The public sequencing data were trimmed at Q25 with fastp and processed into clonotypes with MiXCR by TCRdb, which kept only in-frame beta chains. Each CDR3 protein gets just one entry, which takes the most common genes and DNA from the rows behind it. Present in this sample are about 560,000 distinct CDR3 sequences, roughly a sixth of which were seen just once. Approximately 18% of the sample rests with the top ten. Input material: blood. These receptors were obtained from a woman between 18 and 29 years old with Graves' hyperthyroidism.

Concerning this clonotype itself: A read error may be the cause here, since a much bigger clone is one base away. The chain links TRBV28 to TRBJ1-2; D is unclear. This CDR3 is 16 amino acids long. V lost 6 bases, J lost 6 bases, and 23 bases lay in between. CDR1 and CDR2 (germline): MDHEN, SYDVKM. CDR3 amino acids: CASRWEGNRIGHGYTF. CDR3 nucleotides: TGTGCCAGCAGGTGGGAGGGCAATAGAATCGGCCATGGCTACACCTTC.

The V call is TRBV7-9, the J call TRBJ1-3; D uncertain. Germline V lookup: CDR1 SEHNR, CDR2 FQNEAQ (reference sequence). This CDR3 region has 15 residues. Trimming removed 1 base from V and 4 bases from J, with 11 bases in between. CDR3 in amino acids: CASSLVEGAGNTIYF. The CDR3 DNA is TGTGCCAGCAGCTTAGTGGAGGGAGCAGGAAACACCATATATTTT.

The chain employs TRBV19 and TRBJ1-1, with 9 nucleotides matching TRBD1. Germline assignment: CDR1 LNHDA and CDR2 SQIVND (reference sequence). V was clipped by 6 bases and J by 9 bases; unmatched bases: 5. This CDR3 is built from 12 residues. Written as DNA, the CDR3 is TGTGCCAGTAGCCTCGGGACAGGGAAAGCTTTCTTT. It encodes CASSLGTGKAFF.

The rearrangement joins TRBV29-1 to TRBJ2-7; 10 bases are shared with TRBD2. This CDR3 is 15 amino acids long. Germline V CDR1 and CDR2: SQVTM, ANQGSEA. The J segment lost 4 bases and the V segment lost 2 bases, leaving 8 bases of the junction unmatched. The DNA of the CDR3 is TGCAGCGTTGAATTGGCTAGCGGGAGAGATTACGAGCAGTACTTC. Translation gives CSVELASGRDYEQYF.

On this clonotype: This may come from a read error, since a much larger clone is one base off. The chain recombines TRBV20-1 with TRBJ2-3, with 10 positions matching TRBD2. CDR1 is DFQATT and CDR2 is SNEGSKA in the germline V gene (reference sequence). With 8 bases clipped from V and 8 bases from J, the junction kept 10 bases outside the gene matches. This CDR3 is 13 amino acids long. The CDR3, as DNA: TGCAGTCCTACTAGCGGGATTATAGGTACGCAGTATTTT. Amino acid sequence: CSPTSGIIGTQYF.

There are a few counts of this clonotype. V is TRBV18 and J is TRBJ1-3; TRBD1 might be the D (5 bases). The V gene lost 2 bases and the J gene lost 0 bases, with 11 bases spanning the gap. In germline, CDR1 is KGHSH, CDR2 LQKENI. The CDR3 totals 16 residues. The DNA for the CDR3 is TGTGCCAGCTCACCATTAGACAGCCGCTCTGGAAACACCATATATTTT. Translated, it gives CASSPLDSRSGNTIYF.

CDR3 sequence: CASSPLRTGYQTQYF. The CDR3 DNA reads as TGTGCCAGCTCCCCCCTGCGGACAGGGTATCAGACCCAGTACTTC. J is TRBJ2-5 and V is TRBV18, with TRBD1 identical over 8 bases. The CDR3 consists of 15 residues. CDR1 and CDR2 (germline): KGHSH, LQKENI. The junction had 12 bases not matched to a gene; V was cut back by 6 bases and J by 6 bases.

This clonotype showed up many times. The rearrangement links TRBV28 to TRBJ2-3, with 13 bases that match TRBD2. CDR1 is MDHEN, CDR2 SYDVKM, per germline. The CDR3 runs 17 residues. V shed 5 bases, J shed 9 bases, and the junction held 14 bases outside the gene matches. The CDR3, as DNA: TGTGCCAGCAGTACATCTGGACTAGCGGGAGTCGCGGGGACGCAGTATTTT. It translates to CASSTSGLAGVAGTQYF.

The table lists this clonotype with many counts. The gene calls are TRBV2 and TRBJ2-1; D might be TRBD2 (5 bases). The V and J ends lost 6 bases and 8 bases respectively, with 14 bases between them. The CDR3 extends over 13 amino acids. From germline, CDR1 is SNHLY and CDR2 FYNNEI. The CDR3 spells CASRPRRADEQFF. DNA of the CDR3: TGTGCCAGCAGACCTCGGCGGGCCGATGAGCAGTTCTTC.

This clonotype occurred many times. This rearrangement joins TRBV3-1 to TRBJ2-7; D remains ambiguous. This CDR3 is built from 13 residues. V lost 3 bases, J lost 2 bases, and 8 bases lay in between. CDR1 and CDR2 (germline): LGHDT, YNNKEL (reference sequence). CDR3 sequence: CASSQGSTYEQYF. Here the CDR3 DNA reads TGTGCCAGCAGCCAGGGCAGTACCTACGAGCAGTACTTC.

Points on this clonotype: With a much larger clone just one base away, this may be a read error. The chain couples TRBV18 to TRBJ2-5, with D tentatively TRBD1 (6 bases). The CDR3 runs to 15 residues. The V and J ends lost 3 bases and 2 bases respectively, with 13 bases between them. CDR1 KGHSH and CDR2 LQKENI come from the germline V gene. CDR3 sequence (DNA): TGTGCCAGCTCACCGGACGGGACACCTCAAGAGACCCAGTACTTC. Translation: CASSPDGTPQETQYF.

This clonotype was found many times. The genes are TRBV7-2 and TRBJ2-1; D remains ambiguous. V lost 6 bases, J lost 6 bases, and 9 bases lay in between. From germline, CDR1 is SGHTA and CDR2 FQGNSA. This CDR3 contains 12 residues. The CDR3 nucleotides read TGTGCCAGCAGTTCTACCTTCAATGAGCAGTTCTTC. It yields the protein CASSSTFNEQFF.

This clonotype was seen ten or more times. The chain employs TRBV12-3 or TRBV12-4 and TRBJ2-7, with D unclear. V was trimmed by 4 bases and J by 7 bases, leaving 11 bases between them. The CDR3 contains 12 residues. This chain's CDR3 is CASSSPSREQYF. The DNA of the CDR3 is TGTGCCAGCAGTTCCCCGTCTCGTGAGCAGTACTTC.

Remarks on this clonotype: A read error is possible here, since a much larger clone lies one base away. The J gene is TRBJ2-5, the V gene TRBV10-3; 8 nucleotides align to TRBD2. Germline loops: CDR1 ENHRY, CDR2 SYGVKD. This CDR3 contains 15 residues. The CDR3 protein is CAISEPGGPHKTRYF. In nucleotides, the CDR3 is TGTGCCATCAGTGAACCGGGAGGGCCCCATAAGACCCGGTACTTC.

The sample holds many counts of this clonotype. The rearrangement links TRBV27 to TRBJ2-5; 8 nucleotides align to TRBD1. V was pared by 6 bases and J by 5 bases, with 17 bases of the junction left unmatched. This CDR3 is built from 17 residues. Germline CDR1 and CDR2: MNHEY and SMNVEV (reference sequence). The CDR3 DNA is TGTGCCAGCAGCCCCCGGACAGGGACGCTGGGAAGGGAGACCCAGTACTTC. Its translation is CASSPRTGTLGRETQYF.